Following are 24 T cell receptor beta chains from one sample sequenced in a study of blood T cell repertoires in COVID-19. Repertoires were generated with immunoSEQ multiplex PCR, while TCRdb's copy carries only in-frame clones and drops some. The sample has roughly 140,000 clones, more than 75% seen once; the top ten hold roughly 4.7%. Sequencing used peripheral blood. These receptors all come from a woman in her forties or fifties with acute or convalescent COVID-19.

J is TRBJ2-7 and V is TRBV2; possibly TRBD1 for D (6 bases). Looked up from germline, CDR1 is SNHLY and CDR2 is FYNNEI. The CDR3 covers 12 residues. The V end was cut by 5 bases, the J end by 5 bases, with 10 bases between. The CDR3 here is CASSKDSHEQYF. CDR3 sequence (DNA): TGTGCCAGCAGTAAGGACAGCCACGAGCAGTACTTC.

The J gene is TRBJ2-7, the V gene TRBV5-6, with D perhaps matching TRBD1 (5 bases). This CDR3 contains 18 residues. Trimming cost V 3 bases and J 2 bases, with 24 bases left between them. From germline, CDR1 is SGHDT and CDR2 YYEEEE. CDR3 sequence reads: CASSSQILLNRPPYEQYF. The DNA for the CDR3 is TGTGCCAGCAGCTCGCAGATTCTCCTTAACAGGCCTCCCTACGAGCAGTACTTC.

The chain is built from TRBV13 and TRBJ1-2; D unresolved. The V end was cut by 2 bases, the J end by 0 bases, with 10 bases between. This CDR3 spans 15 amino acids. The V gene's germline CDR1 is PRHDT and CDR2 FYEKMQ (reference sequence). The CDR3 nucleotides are TGTGCCAGCAGCTTATTTCACGGTTCTAACTATGGCTACACCTTC. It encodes CASSLFHGSNYGYTF.

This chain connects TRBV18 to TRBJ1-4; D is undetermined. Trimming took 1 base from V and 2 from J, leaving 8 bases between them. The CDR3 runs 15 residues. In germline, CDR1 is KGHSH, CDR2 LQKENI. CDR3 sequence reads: CASSPRGGTNEKLFF. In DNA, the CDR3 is TGTGCCAGCTCACCACGGGGAGGGACTAATGAAAAACTGTTTTTT.

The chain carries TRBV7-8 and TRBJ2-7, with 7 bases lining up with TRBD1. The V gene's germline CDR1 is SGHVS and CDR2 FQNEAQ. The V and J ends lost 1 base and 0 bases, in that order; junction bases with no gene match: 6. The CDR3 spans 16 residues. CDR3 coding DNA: TGTGCCAGCAGCTTAGGGGGGTACAGGGGCTCCTACGAGCAGTACTTC. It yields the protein CASSLGGYRGSYEQYF. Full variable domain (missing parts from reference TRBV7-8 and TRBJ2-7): GAGVSQSPRYKVAKRGQDVALRCDPISGHVSLFWYQQALGQGPEFLTYFQNEAQLDKSGLPSDRFFAERPEGSVSTLKIQRTQQEDSAVYLCASSLGGYRGSYEQYFGPGTRLTVT.

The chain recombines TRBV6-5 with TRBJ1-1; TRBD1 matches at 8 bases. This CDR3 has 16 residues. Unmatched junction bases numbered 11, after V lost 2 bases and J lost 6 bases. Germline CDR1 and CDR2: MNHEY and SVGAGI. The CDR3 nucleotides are TGTGCCAGCAGTTACGAACAGGGGGTAGGGTTCGCTGAAGCTTTCTTT. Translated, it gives CASSYEQGVGFAEAFF.

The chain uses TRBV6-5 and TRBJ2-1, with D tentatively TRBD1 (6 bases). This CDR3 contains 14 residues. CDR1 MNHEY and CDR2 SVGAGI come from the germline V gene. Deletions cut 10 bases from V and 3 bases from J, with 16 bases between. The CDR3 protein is CATTPRDIYNEQFF. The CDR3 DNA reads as TGTGCCACCACCCCACGGGACATCTACAATGAGCAGTTCTTC.

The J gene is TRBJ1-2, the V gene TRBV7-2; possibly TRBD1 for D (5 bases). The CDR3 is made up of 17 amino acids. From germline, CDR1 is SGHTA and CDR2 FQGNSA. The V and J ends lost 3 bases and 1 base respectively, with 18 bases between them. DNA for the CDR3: TGTGCCAGCAGCTTTGGAGGGGCCGCCGTTCTTAACTATGGCTACACCTTC. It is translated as CASSFGGAAVLNYGYTF.

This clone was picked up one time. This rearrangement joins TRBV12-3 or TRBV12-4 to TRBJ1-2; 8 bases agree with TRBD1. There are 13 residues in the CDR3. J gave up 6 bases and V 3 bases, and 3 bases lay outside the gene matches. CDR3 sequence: CASSLAGGNGYTF. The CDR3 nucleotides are TGTGCCAGCAGTTTGGCAGGGGGCAATGGCTACACCTTC.

The CDR3 coding sequence is TGTGCCAGCAGGGGGGGGCTTGGAGCGGCTCCCGGTAATGAGCAGTTCTTC. Amino acids: CASRGGLGAAPGNEQFF. The chain couples TRBV5-4 to TRBJ2-1; possibly TRBD2 for D (7 bases). The CDR3 spans 17 residues. Germline loops: CDR1 SGHNT, CDR2 YYREEE (reference sequence). V was cut by 5 bases and J by 7 bases, with 25 bases left in between.

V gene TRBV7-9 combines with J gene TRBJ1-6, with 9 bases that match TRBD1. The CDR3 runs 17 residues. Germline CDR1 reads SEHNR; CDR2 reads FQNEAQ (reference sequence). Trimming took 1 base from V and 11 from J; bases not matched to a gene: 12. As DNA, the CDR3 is TGTGCCAGCAGCTTAGAAGCTTCGGGACAGGGTTGGACACCCCTCCACTTT. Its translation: CASSLEASGQGWTPLHF.

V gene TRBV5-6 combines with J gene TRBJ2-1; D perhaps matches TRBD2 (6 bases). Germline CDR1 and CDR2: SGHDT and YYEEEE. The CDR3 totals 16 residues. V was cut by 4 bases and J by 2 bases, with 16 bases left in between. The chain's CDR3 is CASSPPGVDTYNEQFF. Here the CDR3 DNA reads TGTGCCAGCAGCCCCCCGGGGGTGGACACCTACAATGAGCAGTTCTTC.

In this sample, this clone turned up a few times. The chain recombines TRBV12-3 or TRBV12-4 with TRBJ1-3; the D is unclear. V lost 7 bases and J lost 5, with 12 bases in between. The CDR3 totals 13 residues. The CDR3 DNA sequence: TGTGCCAGCACCCCACTTGTGCGAAACACCATATATTTT. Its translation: CASTPLVRNTIYF.

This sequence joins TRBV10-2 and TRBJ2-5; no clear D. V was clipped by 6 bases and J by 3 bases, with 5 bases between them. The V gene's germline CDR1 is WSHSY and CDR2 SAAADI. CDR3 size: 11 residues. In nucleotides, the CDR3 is TGCGCCAGCAGCGCTAAAGAGACCCAGTACTTC. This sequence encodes CASSAKETQYF.

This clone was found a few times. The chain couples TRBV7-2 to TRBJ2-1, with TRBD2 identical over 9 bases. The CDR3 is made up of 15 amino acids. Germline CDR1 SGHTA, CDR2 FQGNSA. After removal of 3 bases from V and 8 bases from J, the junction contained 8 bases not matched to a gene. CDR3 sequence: CASSFLSGGSYEQFF. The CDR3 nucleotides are TGTGCCAGCAGCTTTCTTAGCGGGGGAAGCTATGAGCAGTTCTTC. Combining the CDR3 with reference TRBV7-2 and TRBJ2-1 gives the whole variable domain GAGVSQSPSNKVTEKGKDVELRCDPISGHTALYWYRQSLGQGLEFLIYFQGNSAPDKSGLPSDRFSAERTGGSVSTLTIQRTQQEDSAVYLCASSFLSGGSYEQFFGPGTRLTVL.

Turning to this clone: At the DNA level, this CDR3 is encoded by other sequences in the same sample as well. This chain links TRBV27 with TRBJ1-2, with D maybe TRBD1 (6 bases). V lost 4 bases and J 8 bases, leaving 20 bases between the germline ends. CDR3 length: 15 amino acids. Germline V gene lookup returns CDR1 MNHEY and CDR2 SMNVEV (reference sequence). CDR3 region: CASSSYPLEQGGYTF. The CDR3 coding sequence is TGTGCCAGCAGTTCATACCCACTCGAGCAGGGGGGCTACACCTTC.

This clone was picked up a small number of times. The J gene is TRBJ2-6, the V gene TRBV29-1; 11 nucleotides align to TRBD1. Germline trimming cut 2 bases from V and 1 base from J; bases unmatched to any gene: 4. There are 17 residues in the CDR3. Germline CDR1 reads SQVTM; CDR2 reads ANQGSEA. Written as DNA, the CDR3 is TGCAGCGTTGAAACCGGGACAGGGGGATCTGGGGCCAACGTCCTGACTTTC. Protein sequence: CSVETGTGGSGANVLTF.

The CDR3 protein is CATSVGLAGSTDTQYF. As DNA, the CDR3 is TGTGCCACCAGTGTGGGACTAGCGGGGTCAACAGATACGCAGTATTTT. The V gene is TRBV24-1, the J gene TRBJ2-3, with 13 bases identical to TRBD2. Germline values: CDR1 KGHDR, CDR2 SFDVKD. V dropped 5 bases and J dropped 3; count of bases not matched to a gene: 4. The CDR3 extends over 16 amino acids.

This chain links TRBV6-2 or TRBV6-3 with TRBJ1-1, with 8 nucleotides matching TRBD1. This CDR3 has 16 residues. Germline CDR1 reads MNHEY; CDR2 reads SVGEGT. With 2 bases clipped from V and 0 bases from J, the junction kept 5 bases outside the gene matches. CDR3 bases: TGTGCCAGCAGTTACGGGGACAGGCTCATGAACACTGAAGCTTTCTTT. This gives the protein CASSYGDRLMNTEAFF.

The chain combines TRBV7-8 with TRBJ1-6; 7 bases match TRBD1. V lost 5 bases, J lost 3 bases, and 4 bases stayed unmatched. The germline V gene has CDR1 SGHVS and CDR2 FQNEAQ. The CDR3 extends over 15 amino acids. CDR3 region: CASSRTGGYNSPLHF. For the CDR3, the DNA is TGTGCCAGCAGCCGGACAGGCGGCTATAATTCACCCCTCCACTTT.

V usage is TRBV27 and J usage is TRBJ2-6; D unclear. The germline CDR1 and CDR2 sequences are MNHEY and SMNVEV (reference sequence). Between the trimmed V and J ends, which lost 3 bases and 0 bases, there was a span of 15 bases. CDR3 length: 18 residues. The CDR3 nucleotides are TGTGCCAGCAGTTTTCAGGTCCCTTTGGTCTCTGGGGCCAACGTCCTGACTTTC. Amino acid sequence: CASSFQVPLVSGANVLTF.

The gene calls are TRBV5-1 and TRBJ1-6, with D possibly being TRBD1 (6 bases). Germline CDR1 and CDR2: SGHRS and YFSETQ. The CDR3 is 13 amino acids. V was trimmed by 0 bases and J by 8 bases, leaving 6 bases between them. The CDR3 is CASSLEGDSPLHF. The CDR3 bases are TGCGCCAGCAGCTTGGAGGGGGATTCACCCCTCCACTTT.

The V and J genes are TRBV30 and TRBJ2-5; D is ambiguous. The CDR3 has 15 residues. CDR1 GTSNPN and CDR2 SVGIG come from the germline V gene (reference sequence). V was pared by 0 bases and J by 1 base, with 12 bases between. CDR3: CAWSVNGVPQETQYF. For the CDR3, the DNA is TGTGCCTGGAGTGTAAATGGAGTCCCCCAAGAGACCCAGTACTTC.

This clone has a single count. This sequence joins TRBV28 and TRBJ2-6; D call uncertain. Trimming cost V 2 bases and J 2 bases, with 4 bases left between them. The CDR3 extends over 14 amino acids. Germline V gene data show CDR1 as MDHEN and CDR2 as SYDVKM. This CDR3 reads CASSLPAGANVLTF. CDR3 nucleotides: TGTGCCAGCAGTTTACCCGCTGGGGCCAACGTCCTGACTTTC. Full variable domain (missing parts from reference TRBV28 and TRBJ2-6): DVKVTQSSRYLVKRTGEKVFLECVQDMDHENMFWYRQDPGLGLRLIYFSYDVKMKEKGDIPEGYSVSREKKERFSLILESASTNQTSMYLCASSLPAGANVLTFGAGSRLTVL.